A single sample gave rise to the 11 T cell receptor beta chains below, sequenced in a study of cytomegalovirus exposure and HLA in healthy donors. Profiling relied on immunoSEQ multiplex PCR, and the TCRdb table lists in-frame clones only, not all of them. The sample yields roughly 190,000 clones, about nine tenths seen once. Material for sequencing was PBMCs. The receptors were sampled from a man between 25 and 39 years old in good health and CMV-seropositive.

The chain links TRBV11-3 to TRBJ2-7; unclear D gene. This CDR3 has 14 residues. Germline CDR1 is SGHNT and CDR2 is YENEEA. Trimming removed 5 bases from V and 2 bases from J, with 13 bases in between. The CDR3 nucleotides are TGTGCCAGCAGCCGAACTGGTTTCGCCTACGAGCAGTACTTC. Residues: CASSRTGFAYEQYF.

The V call is TRBV5-1, the J call TRBJ2-7; D is perhaps TRBD2 (5 bases). The V end lost 4 bases, the J end lost 5 bases, and 19 bases lay between the germline ends. Germline-derived CDR1 and CDR2 are SGHRS and YFSETQ. The CDR3 is 15 residues long. The CDR3 here is CASSRGGLGGDEQYF. CDR3 coding DNA: TGCGCCAGCAGCCGGGGTGGGCTAGGAGGTGACGAGCAGTACTTC.

V and J are TRBV7-9 and TRBJ1-2, with 8 bases identical to TRBD1. The CDR3 is 14 amino acids. The germline V gene encodes CDR1 SEHNR and CDR2 FQNEAQ (reference sequence). The ends lost 5 bases at V and 3 bases at J; junction bases unmatched: 5. The CDR3 DNA reads as TGTGCCAGCAGCGCGGGCAGGGGGCACTATGGCTACACCTTC. It codes for CASSAGRGHYGYTF. The full variable domain, in which reference TRBV7-9 and TRBJ1-2 provide the parts outside the CDR3, is DTGVSQNPRHKITKRGQNVTFRCDPISEHNRLYWYRQTLGQGPEFLTYFQNEAQLEKSRLLSDRFSAERPKGSFSTLEIQRTEQGDSAMYLCASSAGRGHYGYTFGSGTRLTVV.

J is TRBJ2-5 and V is TRBV29-1, with TRBD1 identical over 8 bases. This CDR3 contains 12 residues. Germline V lookup: CDR1 SQVTM, CDR2 ANQGSEA. With 7 bases clipped from V and 4 bases from J, the junction kept 5 bases outside the gene matches. CDR3: CSGQGSGETQYF. DNA of the CDR3: TGCAGCGGACAGGGGTCAGGAGAGACCCAGTACTTC.

The rearrangement uses TRBV5-6 and TRBJ2-7; unclear D gene. Trimming removed 0 bases from V and 2 bases from J, with 3 bases in between. There are 12 residues in the CDR3. Germline values: CDR1 SGHDT, CDR2 YYEEEE. For the CDR3, the DNA is TGTGCCAGCAGCTTGGGGACCTACGAGCAGTACTTC. This encodes CASSLGTYEQYF.

The chain carries TRBV27 and TRBJ2-7; D might be TRBD2 (5 bases). Germline V gives CDR1 MNHEY, CDR2 SMNVEV (reference sequence). The V end lost 5 bases, the J end lost 3 bases, and 14 bases lay between the germline ends. The CDR3 is made up of 14 amino acids. CDR3 protein: CASSPGKEVYEQYF. The CDR3, as DNA: TGTGCCAGCAGTCCCGGGAAGGAAGTCTACGAGCAGTACTTC.

This clone was observed once. The chain links TRBV10-3 to TRBJ2-1, with 7 bases lining up with TRBD1. The CDR3 is made up of 15 amino acids. Germline V gives CDR1 ENHRY, CDR2 SYGVKD. V was clipped by 3 bases and J by 3 bases; unmatched bases: 5. The CDR3: CAISDPGQFYNEQFF. The CDR3 bases are TGTGCCATCAGTGACCCGGGACAGTTCTACAATGAGCAGTTCTTC.

The rearrangement links TRBV28 to TRBJ2-1; 9 bases fit TRBD2. V dropped 4 bases and J dropped 5; count of bases not matched to a gene: 6. The CDR3 totals 15 residues. CDR1 and CDR2 (germline): MDHEN, SYDVKM. The CDR3 region has the DNA TGTGCCAGCAGTTCCCCGAGCGGGAGGAACAATGAGCAGTTCTTC. Amino acid sequence: CASSSPSGRNNEQFF. The whole variable domain, remainder taken from reference TRBV28 and TRBJ2-1, is DVKVTQSSRYLVKRTGEKVFLECVQDMDHENMFWYRQDPGLGLRLIYFSYDVKMKEKGDIPEGYSVSREKKERFSLILESASTNQTSMYLCASSSPSGRNNEQFFGPGTRLTVL.

This chain joins TRBV6-5 and TRBJ1-1, with D tentatively TRBD1 (5 bases). V lost 3 bases and J lost 5, with 13 bases in between. Germline values: CDR1 MNHEY, CDR2 SVGAGI. The CDR3 extends over 14 amino acids. CDR3 in DNA: TGTGCCAGCAGTTATCCAGGGAGAAGAACTGAAGCTTTCTTT. It yields the protein CASSYPGRRTEAFF.

V is TRBV29-1 and J is TRBJ2-1; 7 nucleotides match TRBD1. The CDR3 consists of 14 residues. Germline V gene sequence: CDR1 SQVTM, CDR2 ANQGSEA. The trim removed 5 bases at V and 4 bases at J, leaving 8 bases unmatched. The CDR3 DNA reads TGCAGCGTTCTTAGGGGGCAAAAATACAATGAGCAGTTCTTC. Translated: CSVLRGQKYNEQFF.

V is TRBV2 and J is TRBJ2-1, with D possibly being TRBD1 or TRBD2 (5 bases each). CDR3 length: 13 residues. The V gene's germline CDR1 is SNHLY and CDR2 FYNNEI. The V end was cut by 6 bases, the J end by 5 bases, with 11 bases between. The CDR3 DNA reads as TGTGCCAGCAGCGGGACGGTGCACAATGAGCAGTTCTTC. Translating it yields CASSGTVHNEQFF.